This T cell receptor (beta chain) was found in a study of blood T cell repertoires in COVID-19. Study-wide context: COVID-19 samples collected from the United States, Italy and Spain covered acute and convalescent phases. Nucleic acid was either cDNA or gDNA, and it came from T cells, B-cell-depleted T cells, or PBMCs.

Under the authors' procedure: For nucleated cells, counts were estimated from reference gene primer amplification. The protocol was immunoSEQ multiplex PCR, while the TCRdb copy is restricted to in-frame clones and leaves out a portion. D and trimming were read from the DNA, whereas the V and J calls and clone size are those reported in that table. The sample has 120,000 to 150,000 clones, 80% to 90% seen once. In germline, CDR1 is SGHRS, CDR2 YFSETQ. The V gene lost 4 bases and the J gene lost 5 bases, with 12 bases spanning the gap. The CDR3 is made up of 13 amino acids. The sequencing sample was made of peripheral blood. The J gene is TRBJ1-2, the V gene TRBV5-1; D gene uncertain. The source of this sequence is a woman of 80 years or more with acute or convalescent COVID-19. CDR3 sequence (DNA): TGCGCCAGCAGCATCCAGAGCGAATATGGCTACACCTTC. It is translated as CASSIQSEYGYTF.